The clone carrying this T cell receptor (beta chain) was seen only a few times. Antigen unknown. With a J-beta primer mix and a sample-barcoded 5' primer, a second PCR ran about 7 to 12 cycles. From the 5' RACE reads, TCRdb called clonotypes with MiXCR, one entry per CDR3 protein. The sample lists 1.6 million or so distinct CDR3 sequences; about 35% were seen once. This CDR3 comprises 14 residues. The germline CDR1 and CDR2 sequences are SGDLS and YYNGEE. The record originates from a study of blood T cells in healthy people across ages. Study-level points and caveats: From one million sequenced T cells, diversity estimates were lower bounds. Getting older went along with TCR beta diversity per million T cells dropping roughly linearly. Naive T cell percentage showed a strong correlation with the diversity of TCR beta.

The sequence was collected from a woman between 25 and 40 years old in good health. The sequencing input was blood. The chain joins TRBV9 to TRBJ2-5; D may be TRBD2 (6 bases). The DNA end lines up better with TRBJ2-7; the J call may be wrong. CDR3 sequence (DNA): TGTGCCAGCAGCTGGCGGGGCCCGTTCTACGAGCAGTACTTC. Amino acid sequence: CASSWRGPFYEQYF.